This passage covers 24 T cell receptor beta chains from one sample sequenced in a study of human T cells and chemical hapten exposure. TCRdb called the RACE reads again in MiXCR, with one record for every CDR3 protein. Of approximately 110,000 distinct CDR3 sequences in the sample, more than 7% are singletons; the top ten hold around 3.1%. The time point here: patch test 2, 6 weeks after DPC sensitization. Regarding treatment: therapeutic diphenylcyclopropenone sensitization with weekly scalp DPC. The sample consisted of whole blood, taken in connection with sensitization to the hapten diphenylcyclopropenone (DPC). These TCRs come from a woman aged 40 to 50 with alopecia areata. Some clones in this sample may be carry-over from other donors' samples.

The chain uses TRBV2 and TRBJ2-3; 8 nucleotides match TRBD2. Germline values: CDR1 SNHLY, CDR2 FYNNEI. V dropped 8 bases and J dropped 1; count of bases not matched to a gene: 14. The CDR3 contains 17 residues. Here the CDR3 reads CASRQYPRGGGTDTQYF. DNA for the CDR3: TGTGCCAGCCGCCAATATCCACGGGGGGGAGGCACAGATACGCAGTATTTT.

The table lists this clonotype with many counts. The chain has TRBV7-9 and TRBJ2-3; 7 bases align to TRBD2. The CDR3 has 15 residues. Germline lookup yields CDR1 SEHNR and CDR2 FQNEAQ (reference sequence). V lost 3 bases, J lost 0 bases, and 3 bases stayed unmatched. The CDR3: CASSFGGTSTDTQYF. In DNA, the CDR3 is TGTGCCAGCAGCTTCGGGGGGACCAGCACAGATACGCAGTATTTT.

The chain recombines TRBV12-3 or TRBV12-4 with TRBJ1-4; tentatively, D is TRBD1 (6 bases). V lost 1 base to trimming and J lost 8 bases, with 8 bases between them. This CDR3 is built from 13 residues. The CDR3 reads CASSLDRVEKLFF. DNA of the CDR3: TGTGCCAGCAGTTTAGACAGGGTCGAAAAACTGTTTTTT.

The rearrangement uses TRBV9 and TRBJ2-7; D gene uncertain. Per the germline V gene, CDR1 is SGDLS and CDR2 is YYNGEE. Trimming stripped 0 bases from V and 3 bases from J, with 7 bases between. This CDR3 is built from 13 residues. In DNA form, the CDR3 reads TGTGCCAGCAGCGTAGGTGGCCTCTACGAGCAGTACTTC. Translated: CASSVGGLYEQYF.

This clonotype was counted many times. The rearrangement links TRBV3-1 to TRBJ2-1; 8 nucleotides align to TRBD1. Trimming at V came to 5 bases and at J to 8 bases, leaving 8 bases not matched to a gene. Germline V CDR1 and CDR2: LGHDT, YNNKEL (reference sequence). The CDR3 has 14 residues. CDR3 coding DNA: TGTGCCAGCAGCGGACAGGGAGGTGTCGATGAGCAGTTCTTC. It codes for CASSGQGGVDEQFF.

This clonotype appeared many times. The chain carries TRBV29-1 and TRBJ2-1; unclear D gene. This CDR3 comprises 13 residues. V shed 2 bases and J shed 3 bases, with 8 bases lying between them. Germline assignment: CDR1 SQVTM and CDR2 ANQGSEA. CDR3: CSVELGFYNEQFF. As DNA, the CDR3 is TGCAGCGTTGAACTGGGATTCTACAATGAGCAGTTCTTC.

This clonotype was recorded a few times. This chain links TRBV5-1 with TRBJ2-7, with a tentative D call TRBD1 (5 bases). Germline V CDR1 and CDR2: SGHRS, YFSETQ. The CDR3 runs 15 residues. Trimming cost V 4 bases and J 0 bases, with 14 bases left between them. The CDR3, as DNA: TGCGCCAGCAGCACTTTTTGGGGCAACTCCTACGAGCAGTACTTC. Amino acid sequence: CASSTFWGNSYEQYF.

In this sample, this clonotype turned up many times. V usage is TRBV6-2 or TRBV6-3 and J usage is TRBJ1-2; 8 bases align to TRBD1. The CDR3 is 15 amino acids. Germline V gene lookup returns CDR1 MNHEY and CDR2 SVGEGT. J was trimmed by 3 bases and V by 5 bases; bases with no gene match: 8. This chain's CDR3 is CASSHGQGRYYGYTF. The DNA for the CDR3 is TGTGCCAGCAGTCACGGACAGGGAAGGTACTATGGCTACACCTTC.

This clonotype was found many times. The V gene is TRBV6-5, the J gene TRBJ1-5; no clear D. Germline lookup yields CDR1 MNHEY and CDR2 SVGAGI. The V end lost 5 bases, the J end lost 2 bases, and 7 bases lay between the germline ends. The CDR3 is 13 amino acids. CDR3 residues: CASSTRGNQPQHF. CDR3 in DNA: TGTGCCAGCAGTACCCGGGGCAATCAGCCCCAGCATTTT.

This clonotype was detected a few times. The chain employs TRBV29-1 and TRBJ2-5; D gene uncertain. CDR1 is SQVTM and CDR2 is ANQGSEA in the germline V gene. V lost 7 bases and J 2 bases, leaving 5 bases between the germline ends. This CDR3 is 10 amino acids long. The CDR3: CSGEQETQYF. The CDR3 nucleotides are TGCAGCGGAGAGCAAGAGACCCAGTACTTC.

This clonotype appeared many times. V and J are TRBV5-1 and TRBJ1-3; D unclear. V gave up 7 bases and J gave up 1 base, with 3 bases separating them. The length of the CDR3 is 11 residues. CDR1 is SGHRS and CDR2 is YFSETQ in the germline V gene. The CDR3 spells CASASGNTIYF. The CDR3 DNA reads as TGCGCCAGCGCTTCTGGAAACACCATATATTTT.

V is TRBV5-1 and J is TRBJ2-7; possible D gene TRBD1, 6 bases. Germline assignment: CDR1 SGHRS and CDR2 YFSETQ. This CDR3 has 13 amino acids. V was pared by 1 base and J by 4 bases, with 9 bases between. The DNA for the CDR3 is TGCGCCAGCAGCTTGCCAGGGGCTTACGAGCAGTACTTC. Translated: CASSLPGAYEQYF.

This clonotype was picked up a small number of times. The chain carries TRBV11-2 and TRBJ2-6; maybe TRBD2 (6 bases). The CDR3 sequence is 16 residues long. V lost 1 base and J lost 2, with 9 bases in between. From germline, CDR1 is SGHAT and CDR2 FQNNGV. The CDR3, as DNA: TGTGCCAGCAGCTTAGTAGGAGGGGCTGGGGCCAACGTCCTGACTTTC. Translation gives CASSLVGGAGANVLTF.

This clonotype has a count of ten or more. The V gene is TRBV28, the J gene TRBJ1-1, with 11 bases aligning to TRBD1. The J segment lost 10 bases and the V segment lost 5 bases, leaving 12 bases of the junction unmatched. Per the germline V gene, CDR1 is MDHEN and CDR2 is SYDVKM. The CDR3 covers 15 residues. CDR3 protein: CASSPSGTGGRGAFF. The CDR3 DNA is TGTGCCAGCAGTCCCTCCGGGACAGGGGGAAGGGGAGCTTTCTTT. Together with reference TRBV28 and TRBJ1-1, the CDR3 gives the full variable domain: DVKVTQSSRYLVKRTGEKVFLECVQDMDHENMFWYRQDPGLGLRLIYFSYDVKMKEKGDIPEGYSVSREKKERFSLILESASTNQTSMYLCASSPSGTGGRGAFFGQGTRLTVV.

The V and J genes are TRBV3-1 and TRBJ2-1, with a tentative D call TRBD1 (6 bases). This CDR3 comprises 16 residues. Trimming took 3 bases from V and 4 from J, leaving 16 bases between them. Germline assignment: CDR1 LGHDT and CDR2 YNNKEL (reference sequence). In nucleotides, the CDR3 is TGTGCCAGCAGCCAGCTCACAGGGAAGGGGTACAATGAGCAGTTCTTC. Translating it yields CASSQLTGKGYNEQFF.

The chain has TRBV5-1 and TRBJ1-1, with 7 bases fitting TRBD1. Germline CDR1 is SGHRS and CDR2 is YFSETQ. V trimming: 6 bases; J trimming: 8 bases; junction bases outside the gene matches: 13. The CDR3 has 14 amino acids. DNA for the CDR3: TGCGCCAGCAACTTAGCCCTACAGGGGCCCGAAGCTTTCTTT. This gives the protein CASNLALQGPEAFF.

At least ten counts were recorded for this clonotype. This chain joins TRBV5-4 and TRBJ1-6, with D hard to call. There are 14 residues in the CDR3. Per the germline V gene, CDR1 is SGHNT and CDR2 is YYREEE (reference sequence). V dropped 0 bases and J dropped 4 bases, with 5 bases sitting between them. CDR3: CASSLEQYNSPLHF. As DNA, the CDR3 is TGTGCCAGCAGCTTGGAGCAGTATAATTCACCCCTCCACTTT.

In this sample, this clonotype turned up many times. J is TRBJ2-7 and V is TRBV29-1; 11 nucleotides agree with TRBD1. Per germline, CDR1 SQVTM and CDR2 ANQGSEA. The J segment lost 6 bases and the V segment lost 7 bases, leaving 5 bases of the junction unmatched. CDR3 length: 12 amino acids. The CDR3 DNA reads TGCAGCGCCGAGGGACAGGGGGGCGAGCAGTACTTC. Residues: CSAEGQGGEQYF.

This clonotype has a handful of counts. The germline gene is not matched at one end of the junction; a read error may be the cause. This rearrangement joins TRBV20-1 to TRBJ2-3, with D possibly TRBD2 on 7 matching bases. The CDR3 consists of 16 residues. Looked up from germline, CDR1 is DFQATT and CDR2 is SNEGSKA (reference sequence). CDR3 DNA: TGCAGTGCTAGAAAGGGGGGGGCCTCCATCACAGATACGCAGTTTTTT. It encodes CSARKGGASITDTQFF.

This clonotype was seen many times. The rearrangement joins TRBV27 to TRBJ1-6; 8 positions agree with TRBD1. Germline V lookup: CDR1 MNHEY, CDR2 SMNVEV (reference sequence). This CDR3 is built from 14 residues. After removal of 6 bases from V and 6 bases from J, the junction contained 4 bases not matched to a gene. The CDR3 protein is CASSRGTGNSPLHF. CDR3 nucleotides: TGTGCCAGCAGCCGAGGGACAGGTAATTCACCCCTCCACTTT.

The rearrangement uses TRBV19 and TRBJ1-1; 7 positions agree with TRBD1. CDR1 is LNHDA and CDR2 is SQIVND in the germline V gene (reference sequence). With V trimmed by 7 bases and J by 2 bases, 4 bases remained unmatched. The CDR3 loop spans 13 amino acids. CDR3 in DNA: TGTGCCAGTACCCTAGGGGGCAACACTGAAGCTTTCTTT. Its protein product is CASTLGGNTEAFF.

The table lists this clonotype with a few counts. The rearrangement links TRBV11-2 to TRBJ2-1; tentative D call: TRBD1 (6 bases). The V end lost 3 bases, the J end lost 0 bases, and 15 bases lay between the germline ends. This CDR3 region has 17 residues. The V gene's germline CDR1 is SGHAT and CDR2 FQNNGV. CDR3 sequence: CASSFPQTGSSYNEQFF. CDR3 bases: TGTGCCAGCAGCTTTCCGCAGACAGGAAGCTCCTACAATGAGCAGTTCTTC.

This clonotype was found many times. The chain employs TRBV6-5 and TRBJ1-2; a possible D gene is TRBD1 (5 bases). CDR3 length equals 16 residues. The V gene lost 0 bases and the J gene lost 4 bases, with 15 bases spanning the gap. Germline lookup yields CDR1 MNHEY and CDR2 SVGAGI. The CDR3 DNA sequence: TGTGCCAGCAGTTACTCGAGCTCGGGACCGACCTATGGCTACACCTTC. Translation gives CASSYSSSGPTYGYTF.

V is TRBV28 and J is TRBJ2-5; D is unresolved. Per the germline V gene, CDR1 is MDHEN and CDR2 is SYDVKM. There are 12 residues in the CDR3. Trimming cost V 4 bases and J 10 bases, with 13 bases left between them. The CDR3 is CASSSRSWVQYF. DNA of the CDR3: TGTGCCAGCAGTTCCCGTAGTTGGGTCCAGTACTTC.